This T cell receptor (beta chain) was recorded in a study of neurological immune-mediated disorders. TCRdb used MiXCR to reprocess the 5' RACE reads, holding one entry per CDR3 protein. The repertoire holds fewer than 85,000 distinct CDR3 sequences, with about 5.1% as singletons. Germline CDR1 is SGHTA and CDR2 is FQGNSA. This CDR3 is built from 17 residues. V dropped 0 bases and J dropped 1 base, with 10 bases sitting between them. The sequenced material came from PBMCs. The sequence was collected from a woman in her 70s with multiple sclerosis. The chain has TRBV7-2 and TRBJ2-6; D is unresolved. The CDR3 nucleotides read TGTGCCAGCAGCTTAGCCGCTACAAGGTCTGGGGCCAACGTCCTGACTTTC. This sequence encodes CASSLAATRSGANVLTF. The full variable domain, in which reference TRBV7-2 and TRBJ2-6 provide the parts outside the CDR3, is GAGVSQSPSNKVTEKGKDVELRCDPISGHTALYWYRQSLGQGLEFLIYFQGNSAPDKSGLPSDRFSAERTGGSVSTLTIQRTQQEDSAVYLCASSLAATRSGANVLTFGAGSRLTVL.